The clone carrying this T cell receptor beta chain was seen a handful of times. What it binds is not known. The record originates from a study of CD8+CD57+ T cells in acquired aplastic anemia. An expansion of CD8+CD57+ cells by flow cytometry had been shown in patients chosen for sequencing. Study outcomes and limitations: Patients and controls shared over 25 CD8+ CDR3 sequences, highly expressed in patients.

V was clipped by 4 bases and J by 7 bases, with 8 bases between them. CDR3 length equals 12 residues. The germline V gene encodes CDR1 KGHDR and CDR2 SFDVKD. Genomic DNA templated the TCR beta VDJ and CDR3 profiling. Using its own MiXCR run on the reads, TCRdb lists one record per CDR3 protein. The sample records fewer than 200,000 distinct CDR3 sequences, 48% being singletons. The clonotype was recovered from a human donor with aplastic anemia. Sequences were obtained from sorted CD4+, CD8+, or CD8+CD57+ T cells (not recorded which) from PBMCs. The chain employs TRBV24-1 and TRBJ2-3; TRBD1 might be the D (6 bases). The CDR3 DNA follows: TGTGCCACCAGTGACAGGGGAAATACGCAGTATTTT. It yields the protein CATSDRGNTQYF.